This TCR beta chain was identified in a study of early T cells in non-severe SARS-CoV-2 infection. As for the study in general: The chains were unpaired, and the sequenced material was bulk RNA from unsorted whole blood.

Each CDR3 protein is one row after TCRdb ran MiXCR on the 5' RACE reads. Of about 80,000 distinct CDR3 sequences listed, more than 10% are singletons. Sequenced material: whole blood. The clonotype comes from an adult who was a healthcare worker with PCR-confirmed SARS-CoV-2 infection or an uninfected control (not recorded which).

The CDR3 region has the DNA TGCAGCGTTGCAAGCGGGAGGGCCGCGGAGCTGTTTTTT. This gives the protein CSVASGRAAELFF. The chain links TRBV29-1 to TRBJ2-2, with TRBD2 identical over 10 bases. Germline V gene lookup returns CDR1 SQVTM and CDR2 ANQGSEA. V dropped 4 bases and J dropped 10; count of bases not matched to a gene: 6. CDR3 length: 13 amino acids.